Below are 13 T cell receptor beta chains sequenced from a single sample in a study of T cell responses to AZD1222 COVID-19 vaccine. Sequenced by immunoSEQ multiplex PCR; TCRdb stores in-frame clones only, minus some. The sample records roughly 95,000 clones, over 75% being singletons. Sequencing was performed on peripheral blood, taken on day 0 of AZD1222 vaccination. The receptor set was obtained from an adult in good health.

The chain is built from TRBV30 and TRBJ1-1; D call uncertain. V was cut by 0 bases and J by 1 base, with 6 bases left in between. CDR1 is GTSNPN, CDR2 SVGIG, per germline (reference sequence). The CDR3 has 13 amino acids. CDR3 in amino acids: CAWSVAGNTEAFF. CDR3 nucleotides: TGTGCCTGGAGTGTGGCAGGGAACACTGAAGCTTTCTTT.

The rearrangement uses TRBV5-4 and TRBJ2-5; 10 bases match TRBD2. Trimming cost V 3 bases and J 1 base; bases outside gene matches: 3. This CDR3 has 15 residues. Germline assignment: CDR1 SGHNT and CDR2 YYREEE (reference sequence). The CDR3 region is CASSSRTSGQETQYF. The CDR3 bases are TGTGCCAGCAGCTCGAGGACTAGCGGCCAAGAGACCCAGTACTTC.

This clone was detected only once. The V gene is TRBV15, the J gene TRBJ1-5, with TRBD1 matching 8 bases. This CDR3 comprises 15 residues. CDR1 is LNHNV and CDR2 is YYDKDF in the germline V gene (reference sequence). V shed 9 bases, J shed 6 bases, and the junction held 13 bases outside the gene matches. CDR3 in amino acids: CATGVDRGGSQPQHF. For the CDR3, the DNA is TGTGCCACGGGGGTAGACAGGGGAGGAAGTCAGCCCCAGCATTTT.

The chain joins TRBV28 to TRBJ2-1; 11 bases fit TRBD1. Germline values: CDR1 MDHEN, CDR2 SYDVKM. The CDR3 extends over 17 amino acids. V lost 3 bases, J lost 4 bases, and 8 bases stayed unmatched. This CDR3 is CASSFLTRDRGYNEQFF. The DNA of the CDR3 is TGTGCCAGCAGTTTTCTGACCCGGGACAGGGGGTACAATGAGCAGTTCTTC. Full variable domain (remainder filled in from reference TRBV28 and TRBJ2-1): DVKVTQSSRYLVKRTGEKVFLECVQDMDHENMFWYRQDPGLGLRLIYFSYDVKMKEKGDIPEGYSVSREKKERFSLILESASTNQTSMYLCASSFLTRDRGYNEQFFGPGTRLTVL.

The chain employs TRBV28 and TRBJ1-6; D is undetermined. V dropped 6 bases and J dropped 3 bases, with 15 bases sitting between them. The CDR3 covers 16 residues. From germline, CDR1 is MDHEN and CDR2 SYDVKM. The CDR3 reads CASRPSFDGYNSPLHF. CDR3 in DNA: TGTGCCAGCAGACCCTCATTTGACGGCTATAATTCACCCCTCCACTTT.

This CDR3 is CASRQPGLAGEGYNEQFF. CDR3 DNA: TGTGCCAGCAGGCAGCCGGGACTAGCGGGAGAAGGGTACAATGAGCAGTTCTTC. This chain links TRBV2 with TRBJ2-1; TRBD2 agrees at 14 bases. The CDR3 contains 18 residues. Germline V gives CDR1 SNHLY, CDR2 FYNNEI. The trim removed 6 bases at V and 4 bases at J, leaving 11 bases unmatched.

The V gene is TRBV29-1, the J gene TRBJ1-1; TRBD1 matches 7 bases. Germline trimming cut 6 bases from V and 5 bases from J; bases unmatched to any gene: 12. CDR3 size: 14 residues. Germline loops: CDR1 SQVTM, CDR2 ANQGSEA. CDR3 DNA: TGCAGCGTCAAAACTACAGGGGTAGGAACTGAAGCTTTCTTT. Translating gives CSVKTTGVGTEAFF.

J is TRBJ1-6 and V is TRBV19; no definite D call. The length of the CDR3 is 15 residues. Trimming stripped 6 bases from V and 1 base from J, with 10 bases between. The germline CDR1 and CDR2 sequences are LNHDA and SQIVND (reference sequence). Written as DNA, the CDR3 is TGTGCCAGTAGCTTGGGCTCTTCCTATAATTCACCCCTCCACTTT. Protein sequence: CASSLGSSYNSPLHF.

The J gene is TRBJ2-5, the V gene TRBV24-1; 10 bases fit TRBD2. Germline V gene data show CDR1 as KGHDR and CDR2 as SFDVKD. J gave up 4 bases and V 4 bases, and 8 bases lay outside the gene matches. The CDR3 length is 16 residues. In DNA, the CDR3 is TGTGCCACCAGTGACCTAGCGGGAGACGACGCAGAGACCCAGTACTTC. Protein product: CATSDLAGDDAETQYF.

The chain combines TRBV6-4 with TRBJ2-1; D might be TRBD1 (6 bases). The CDR3 sequence is 15 residues long. V was shortened by 4 bases and J by 5 bases, with 15 bases between the two germline ends. Germline CDR1 MRHNA, CDR2 SNTAGT. The DNA for the CDR3 is TGTGCCAGCAGTGCCGGGGACACGGCAAACAATGAGCAGTTCTTC. It yields the protein CASSAGDTANNEQFF.

The V and J genes are TRBV5-1 and TRBJ1-3; TRBD1 might be the D (5 bases). Germline lookup yields CDR1 SGHRS and CDR2 YFSETQ. The CDR3 has 16 amino acids. V lost 4 bases and J 2 bases, leaving 16 bases between the germline ends. The DNA of the CDR3 is TGCGCCAGCAGCCTAACTTCCGGGGGAGCTGGAAACACCATATATTTT. Its translation: CASSLTSGGAGNTIYF.

V gene TRBV19 combines with J gene TRBJ1-1, with a possible D match to TRBD1 (5 bases). The V and J ends lost 3 bases and 7 bases respectively, with 9 bases between them. CDR3 length: 12 amino acids. The germline V gene encodes CDR1 LNHDA and CDR2 SQIVND (reference sequence). The CDR3 is CASSIPGDEAFF. Written as DNA, the CDR3 is TGTGCCAGTAGTATTCCGGGGGATGAAGCTTTCTTT.

The chain links TRBV5-4 to TRBJ1-1; TRBD1 aligns across 8 bases. Per the germline V gene, CDR1 is SGHNT and CDR2 is YYREEE (reference sequence). The CDR3 length is 15 residues. V gave up 0 bases and J gave up 1 base; unmatched junction bases: 2. The CDR3 loop is CASSLVTGENTEAFF. CDR3 in DNA: TGTGCCAGCAGCTTGGTGACAGGGGAGAACACTGAAGCTTTCTTT.